Presented here are 9 T cell receptor beta chains from one specimen sequenced in a study of shared clonotypes between healthy human individuals. Positively selected for CCR7, the CD45RO-negative cells used as naive CD8 cells excluded terminally differentiated effector memory CD45RA+ cells. The table came from immunoSEQ multiplex PCR; TCRdb's copy has only in-frame clones and leaves some out. The data contain fewer than 850,000 clones, approximately 97% of them singletons. Sequencing was done on a sample of naive CD8+ T cells sorted from blood. Source of these receptors: a young man in good health.

This chain links TRBV12-2 with TRBJ2-5; the table's D call of TRBD2 was not tested on the DNA. TRBV12-2 is assigned pseudogene status. The CDR3 extends over 16 amino acids. CDR3 sequence reads: CASRLWRLADQETQYF. In nucleotides, the CDR3 is TGTGCAAGTCGCTTGTGGCGACTAGCGGACCAAGAGACCCAGTACTTC.

The V call is TRBV6-1, the J call TRBJ2-3; D uncertain. Germline CDR1 MNHNS, CDR2 SASEGT. CDR3 size: 14 residues. The V end was cut by 4 bases, the J end by 2 bases, with 10 bases between. CDR3 in DNA: TGTGCCAGCAGTGCACTCCATACCACAGATACGCAGTATTTT. Protein: CASSALHTTDTQYF.

This chain connects TRBV5-1 to TRBJ2-5; tentatively, D is TRBD2 (5 bases). CDR1 is SGHRS and CDR2 is YFSETQ in the germline V gene. CDR3 length: 16 residues. V lost 2 bases to trimming and J lost 1 base, with 15 bases between them. The CDR3 nucleotides read TGCGCCAGCAGCTTAAGAGGGCCCGCGGTCCAAGAGACCCAGTACTTC. Residues: CASSLRGPAVQETQYF.

The V gene is TRBV4-1, the J gene TRBJ2-2; D possibly corresponds to TRBD1 (6 bases). Trimming stripped 4 bases from V and 1 base from J, with 7 bases between. The CDR3 extends over 14 amino acids. Germline CDR1 MGHRA, CDR2 YSYEKL. The CDR3 DNA reads TGCGCCAGCAGCCTGGGACAGAACACCGGGGAGCTGTTTTTT. Residues: CASSLGQNTGELFF.

The CDR3 coding sequence is TGTGCCTGGAGTGTAATTGCGGGTAATGAGCAGTTCTTC. Amino acid sequence: CAWSVIAGNEQFF. The chain links TRBV30 to TRBJ2-1; D possibly corresponds to TRBD2 (5 bases). The CDR3 is 13 residues long. Germline V lookup: CDR1 GTSNPN, CDR2 SVGIG (reference sequence). Trimming pared 0 bases from V and 7 bases from J, leaving 10 bases between.

The V gene is TRBV7-2, the J gene TRBJ2-7; D remains unclear. The CDR3 has 16 residues. V gave up 4 bases and J gave up 2 bases, with 18 bases separating them. Germline values: CDR1 SGHTA, CDR2 FQGNSA. CDR3 in amino acids: CASSSNPFGSTYEQYF. DNA of the CDR3: TGTGCCAGCAGCTCCAACCCGTTCGGGTCCACCTACGAGCAGTACTTC.

The gene calls are TRBV7-9 and TRBJ2-1, with 13 bases that match TRBD2. The ends lost 4 bases at V and 2 bases at J; junction bases unmatched: 2. This CDR3 region has 16 residues. Germline values: CDR1 SEHNR, CDR2 FQNEAQ (reference sequence). The CDR3 DNA reads as TGTGCCAGCAGCTCGGGACTAGCGGGGACCTACAATGAGCAGTTCTTC. Encoded protein: CASSSGLAGTYNEQFF.

The chain is built from TRBV27 and TRBJ2-1; possible D gene TRBD2, 5 bases. V was pared by 5 bases and J by 15 bases, with 17 bases between. The CDR3 sequence is 12 residues long. Germline-derived CDR1 and CDR2 are MNHEY and SMNVEV (reference sequence). Here the CDR3 reads CASSLLEEAPFF. Written as DNA, the CDR3 is TGTGCCAGCAGTCTTCTTGAGGAGGCGCCGTTCTTC.

The J gene is TRBJ1-3, the V gene TRBV28, with D tentatively TRBD1 (6 bases). V lost 10 bases, J lost 8 bases, and 15 bases lay in between. The CDR3 is 12 residues long. Germline values: CDR1 MDHEN, CDR2 SYDVKM. This chain's CDR3 is CAITTGWDTIYF. CDR3 DNA sequence: TGTGCCATTACGACAGGTTGGGACACCATATATTTT.